Included here is one T cell receptor (beta chain) sequence, with context. The entry originates in a study of long-term antiretroviral therapy in people with HIV. It was in the United States that all participants with HIV were treated. Researchers ran immunoSEQ v3.0 at survey level. Profiled with immunoSEQ multiplex PCR; TCRdb holds only in-frame clones, not every one. The table has tens of thousands of clones, around 80% seen once; the top ten hold 5.5%. Here the sequenced sample was unsorted PBMCs, taken 1.1 years before starting antiretroviral therapy. This receptor was obtained from a woman in her thirties with HIV.

The CDR3 nucleotides are TGTGCCAGCAGTACGGGACAGGGAAGATCGGGTTACAATCAGCCCCAGCATTTT. Protein product: CASSTGQGRSGYNQPQHF. The chain employs TRBV6-4 and TRBJ1-5; 9 nucleotides line up with TRBD1. The CDR3 sequence is 18 residues long. The germline V gene has CDR1 MRHNA and CDR2 SNTAGT. The V and J ends lost 5 bases and 3 bases, in that order; junction bases with no gene match: 14.